These 2 T cell receptor beta chains share one sample of origin, sequenced in a study of human T cells and chemical hapten exposure. Time point in this sample: pre-sensitization, week 0. Treatment indicated: therapeutic diphenylcyclopropenone sensitization with weekly scalp DPC. MiXCR, run by TCRdb on the RACE reads, gives a single entry per CDR3 protein. The table shows around 120,000 distinct CDR3 sequences, with approximately 13% occurring only once. Specimen: whole blood, collected in connection with sensitization to the hapten diphenylcyclopropenone (DPC). Receptor source: a woman aged 18-29 years with alopecia areata. Some clones in this sample may be carry-over from other donors' samples.

J is TRBJ1-1 and V is TRBV5-1; D remains unclear. From germline, CDR1 is SGHRS and CDR2 YFSETQ. This CDR3 contains 11 residues. V gave up 6 bases and J gave up 1 base, with 4 bases separating them. The CDR3 loop is CASTENTEAFF. CDR3 bases: TGCGCCAGCACCGAGAACACTGAAGCTTTCTTT. Looking up the rest from reference TRBV5-1 and TRBJ1-1 gives the full variable domain: KAGVTQTPRYLIKTRGQQVTLSCSPISGHRSVSWYQQTPGQGLQFLFEYFSETQRNKGNFPGRFSGRQFSNSRSEMNVSTLELGDSALYLCASTENTEAFFGQGTRLTVV.

This clonotype has a handful of counts. This rearrangement joins TRBV20-1 to TRBJ1-4; D not certain. Trimming took off 2 bases at V and 5 bases at J, with 3 bases between the two ends. Germline values: CDR1 DFQATT, CDR2 SNEGSKA (reference sequence). The CDR3 is 11 residues long. The CDR3 nucleotides are TGCAGTGCTAGAAGGAATGAAAAACTGTTTTTT. This gives the protein CSARRNEKLFF.